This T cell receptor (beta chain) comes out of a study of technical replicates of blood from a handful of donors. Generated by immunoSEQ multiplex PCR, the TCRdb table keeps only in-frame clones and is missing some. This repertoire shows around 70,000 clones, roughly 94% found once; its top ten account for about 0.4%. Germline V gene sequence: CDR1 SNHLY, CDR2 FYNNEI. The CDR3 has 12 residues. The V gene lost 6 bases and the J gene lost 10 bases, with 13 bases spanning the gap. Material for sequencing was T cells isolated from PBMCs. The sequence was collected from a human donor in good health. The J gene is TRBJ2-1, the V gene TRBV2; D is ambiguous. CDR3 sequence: CASSKKSREQFF. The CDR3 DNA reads TGTGCCAGCAGCAAAAAGTCACGGGAGCAGTTCTTC.